Included here is one TCR beta chain sequence, with context. These data are taken from a study of blood T cell repertoires in COVID-19. Study in general: The samples span acute and convalescent COVID-19 from the United States, Italy and Spain. Sources were T cells, B-cell-depleted T cells, or PBMCs; the material itself was cDNA or gDNA.

Original data processing: Reference gene primer amplification yielded estimated nucleated cell counts. The data were produced by immunoSEQ multiplex PCR, yet TCRdb's version contains in-frame clones alone and is incomplete. V, J and clone size were drawn from that table, and D and trimming were deduced from the DNA. The sample has around 180,000 clones; roughly nine tenths are singletons. This CDR3 contains 15 residues. From germline, CDR1 is SGHTA and CDR2 FQGNSA. Trimming shortened V by 5 bases and J by 3 bases, and 16 bases separated the two germline ends. This clonotype was obtained from a man aged 70-80 years with active or convalescent COVID-19. The chain carries TRBV7-2 and TRBJ1-1, with D perhaps matching TRBD1 (6 bases). Material: peripheral blood. CDR3 DNA: TGTGCCAGCAGCACCTCCAGGGGAGGGGACACTGAAGCTTTCTTT. It is translated as CASSTSRGGDTEAFF. Drawing the rest from reference TRBV7-2 and TRBJ1-1, the complete variable domain is GAGVSQSPSNKVTEKGKDVELRCDPISGHTALYWYRQSLGQGLEFLIYFQGNSAPDKSGLPSDRFSAERTGGSVSTLTIQRTQQEDSAVYLCASSTSRGGDTEAFFGQGTRLTVV.